Listed here are 22 T cell receptor beta chains from one sample, sequenced in a study of prognosis after radiotherapy for stage I lung cancer. Multiplex PCR, run in two rounds, amplified TCR beta CDR3 from genomic DNA. Used in first-round PCR were primers specific to each TRBV and TRBJ gene. TCRdb reprocessed the multiplex PCR reads via MiXCR and lists one record per CDR3 protein. This repertoire shows about 26,000 distinct CDR3 sequences, approximately 44% found once; its top ten account for around 33%. Sequencing used PBMCs, obtained before or after stereotactic body radiation therapy (not recorded which). Receptors were obtained from a donor aged 50 or older with non-small cell lung cancer.

This clonotype was counted many times. V is TRBV10-2 and J is TRBJ2-2, with D perhaps matching TRBD2 (6 bases). Per germline, CDR1 WSHSY and CDR2 SAAADI. V was trimmed by 0 bases and J by 1 base, leaving 12 bases between them. The length of the CDR3 is 17 residues. CDR3 DNA sequence: TGCGCCAGCAGTGAGTCGACTCGGGGAGGGAACACCGGGGAGCTGTTTTTT. It codes for CASSESTRGGNTGELFF.

In regard to this clonotype: This sequence may be a read error, since a much larger clone differs from it by one base. The gene calls are TRBV4-2 and TRBJ2-1, with D unresolved. This CDR3 has 16 residues. The V gene lost 2 bases and the J gene lost 4 bases, with 15 bases spanning the gap. Germline V gives CDR1 LGHNA, CDR2 YNFKEQ. The CDR3 DNA reads as TGTGCCAGCAGCCAATATCCCGGAGACCGATACAATGAGCAGTTCTTC. Translation: CASSQYPGDRYNEQFF.

This clonotype was recorded at least ten times. The CDR3: CASSEPETNYGYTF. As DNA, the CDR3 is TGTGCCAGCAGTGAACCAGAAACTAACTATGGCTACACCTTC. This chain connects TRBV25-1 to TRBJ1-2; D is unclear. This CDR3 has 14 residues. Germline lookup yields CDR1 MGHDK and CDR2 SYGVNS. The ends were cut back, 2 bases at V and 0 bases at J, with 7 bases in the middle.

This clonotype was seen at least ten times. The chain uses TRBV11-2 and TRBJ2-5; 7 positions match TRBD2. CDR3 length: 15 residues. The V segment lost 3 bases and the J segment 6 bases; nucleotides outside the gene matches: 10. The germline V gene has CDR1 SGHAT and CDR2 FQNNGV. CDR3 in DNA: TGTGCCAGCAGCTTGGCGTTAGCGGGTGATCAGACCCAGTACTTC. Its protein is CASSLALAGDQTQYF.

The rearrangement joins TRBV11-2 to TRBJ1-1, with D unresolved. Germline lookup yields CDR1 SGHAT and CDR2 FQNNGV. This CDR3 is built from 14 residues. Trimming took 5 bases from V and 6 from J, leaving 16 bases between them. CDR3: CASSARETRAEAFF. For the CDR3, the DNA is TGTGCCAGCAGCGCAAGGGAGACGAGGGCTGAAGCTTTCTTT.

A word on this clonotype: This likely reflects a read error, since a far larger clone is one base away. The gene calls are TRBV6-5 and TRBJ1-2; 7 bases fit TRBD1. The CDR3 contains 14 residues. Germline CDR1 is MNHEY and CDR2 is SVGAGI. V gave up 6 bases and J gave up 6 bases; unmatched junction bases: 10. The CDR3 DNA reads TGTGCCAGCAGCGCCGACAGGGTTAGGGATGGCTACACCTTC. Translated, it gives CASSADRVRDGYTF.

This clonotype was found many times. This chain connects TRBV20-1 to TRBJ2-2; D is possibly TRBD2 (6 bases). The germline V gene encodes CDR1 DFQATT and CDR2 SNEGSKA (reference sequence). This CDR3 comprises 14 residues. V dropped 3 bases and J dropped 0 bases, with 8 bases sitting between them. The CDR3 reads CSASRDSNTGELFF. In nucleotides, the CDR3 is TGCAGTGCTAGCCGGGACTCGAACACCGGGGAGCTGTTTTTT.

The CDR3 DNA sequence: TGTGCCAGCAGCTCACGACAGGGGAGAAGCACAGATACGCAGTATTTT. Protein: CASSSRQGRSTDTQYF. J is TRBJ2-3 and V is TRBV11-3; 8 bases line up with TRBD1. The ends lost 4 bases at V and 0 bases at J; junction bases unmatched: 6. From germline, CDR1 is SGHNT and CDR2 YENEEA. The CDR3 extends over 16 amino acids.

This clonotype occurred many times. This chain connects TRBV4-3 to TRBJ1-2; D gene uncertain. The CDR3 length is 13 residues. Trimming took 0 bases from V and 8 from J, leaving 10 bases between them. Germline V CDR1 and CDR2: LGHNA, YSLEER. This CDR3 reads CASSQETLSGYTF. DNA for the CDR3: TGCGCCAGCAGCCAAGAGACCCTGAGCGGCTACACCTTC.

Details on this clonotype: At one of its ends the junction is not consistent with the germline gene, which may arise from a read error. This chain connects TRBV6-9 to TRBJ2-2, with D possibly matching TRBD1 (5 bases). CDR1 MNHGY and CDR2 SVAAGI come from the germline V gene. There are 14 residues in the CDR3. The CDR3 sequence is CANSYLRACGELFF. For the CDR3, the DNA is TGTGCCAACAGTTATCTCAGGGCCTGCGGGGAGCTGTTTTTT.

The rearrangement joins TRBV9 to TRBJ2-2, with D hard to call. V lost 4 bases and J lost 3, with 19 bases in between. Germline V gene lookup returns CDR1 SGDLS and CDR2 YYNGEE. The length of the CDR3 is 17 residues. The CDR3 DNA sequence: TGTGCCAGCAGCTACGGACGGCCCATGGTTCACACCGGGGAGCTGTTTTTT. Amino acid sequence: CASSYGRPMVHTGELFF. Drawing the rest from reference TRBV9 and TRBJ2-2, the complete variable domain is DSGVTQTPKHLITATGQRVTLRCSPRSGDLSVYWYQQSLDQGLQFLIQYYNGEERAKGNILERFSAQQFPDLHSELNLSSLELGDSALYFCASSYGRPMVHTGELFFGEGSRLTVL.

About this clonotype itself: A much larger clone lies a single base off, so this may be a read error. The V and J genes are TRBV11-2 and TRBJ2-7; D uncertain. The CDR3 spans 13 residues. CDR1 is SGHAT and CDR2 is FQNNGV in the germline V gene. The chain's CDR3 is CASSQTRVGEQCF. CDR3 DNA: TGTGCCAGCAGCCAAACAAGGGTTGGCGAGCAGTGCTTC.

The chain has TRBV19 and TRBJ2-3, with 12 bases fitting TRBD2. CDR3 length equals 14 residues. Germline-derived CDR1 and CDR2 are LNHDA and SQIVND (reference sequence). V was pared by 7 bases and J by 4 bases, with 3 bases of the junction left unmatched. The CDR3 protein is CASMTSGSADTQYF. The CDR3 nucleotides read TGTGCCAGTATGACTAGCGGGAGCGCAGATACGCAGTATTTT.

This clonotype was recorded many times. This sequence joins TRBV7-9 and TRBJ2-1, with TRBD2 matching 8 bases. V gave up 1 base and J gave up 7 bases; unmatched junction bases: 3. Germline V lookup: CDR1 SEHNR, CDR2 FQNEAQ (reference sequence). The CDR3 totals 14 residues. The CDR3 loop reads CASSLGASGNEQFF. The CDR3 coding sequence is TGTGCCAGCAGCTTAGGAGCTAGCGGGAATGAGCAGTTCTTC.

The V and J genes are TRBV27 and TRBJ1-6, with D tentatively TRBD1 (5 bases). The CDR3 is made up of 17 amino acids. The germline gives CDR1 MNHEY, CDR2 SMNVEV (reference sequence). The V gene lost 5 bases and the J gene lost 0 bases, with 14 bases spanning the gap. CDR3 DNA: TGTGCCAGCAGTGTCAAGCCCGGGGGCTCCTATAATTCACCCCTCCACTTT. Encoded protein: CASSVKPGGSYNSPLHF.

This clonotype was recorded at least ten times. V and J are TRBV20-1 and TRBJ2-1; 7 bases match TRBD2. The ends lost 1 base at V and 2 bases at J; junction bases unmatched: 8. This CDR3 is built from 16 residues. The germline V gene encodes CDR1 DFQATT and CDR2 SNEGSKA (reference sequence). This chain's CDR3 is CSARANLAETYNEQFF. In DNA form, the CDR3 reads TGCAGTGCTAGAGCTAACCTAGCGGAAACCTACAATGAGCAGTTCTTC.

This clonotype was recorded at least ten times. The V call is TRBV7-9, the J call TRBJ2-7, with D perhaps matching TRBD1 (5 bases). CDR3 length: 12 residues. CDR1 and CDR2 from the germline V gene are SEHNR and FQNEAQ (reference sequence). V gave up 6 bases and J gave up 6 bases, with 12 bases separating them. The CDR3, as DNA: TGTGCCAGCAGTGTTACAGGACGCGAGCAGTACTTC. Protein sequence: CASSVTGREQYF.

Ten or more counts support this clonotype. The chain has TRBV2 and TRBJ1-6; tentative D call: TRBD1 (5 bases). The CDR3 runs 16 residues. Trimming pared 5 bases from V and 5 bases from J, leaving 16 bases between. Per the germline V gene, CDR1 is SNHLY and CDR2 is FYNNEI. CDR3 bases: TGTGCCAGCAGTCCTGACAGTCACCGGAATAATTCACCCCTCCACTTT. Residues: CASSPDSHRNNSPLHF.

This clonotype was detected many times. The V gene is TRBV5-4, the J gene TRBJ2-3; a possible D gene is TRBD1 (6 bases). This CDR3 has 15 amino acids. Germline V CDR1 and CDR2: SGHNT, YYREEE (reference sequence). The ends were cut back, 2 bases at V and 4 bases at J, with 14 bases in the middle. The CDR3 region has the DNA TGTGCCAGCAGCTTTGAGGGACAACCCTCAGATACGCAGTATTTT. It yields the protein CASSFEGQPSDTQYF.

This clonotype was counted ten times or more. The chain carries TRBV20-1 and TRBJ2-5, with 8 bases fitting TRBD1. V shed 1 base and J 3 bases; nucleotides not matched to a gene: 1. The germline CDR1 and CDR2 sequences are DFQATT and SNEGSKA (reference sequence). The CDR3 covers 13 residues. CDR3 coding DNA: TGCAGTGCTAGAGTGACAGGGGAAGAGACCCAGTACTTC. Protein sequence: CSARVTGEETQYF.

This clonotype was counted at least ten times. The V gene is TRBV5-5, the J gene TRBJ2-7; no reliable D call. V was clipped by 0 bases and J by 0 bases, with 4 bases between them. Germline assignment: CDR1 SGHKS and CDR2 YYEKEE (reference sequence). The CDR3 spans 13 residues. The CDR3 sequence is CASSLETSYEQYF. CDR3 DNA: TGTGCCAGCAGCTTGGAAACCTCCTACGAGCAGTACTTC. Together with reference TRBV5-5 and TRBJ2-7, the CDR3 gives the full variable domain: DAGVTQSPTHLIKTRGQQVTLRCSPISGHKSVSWYQQVLGQGPQFIFQYYEKEERGRGNFPDRFSARQFPNYSSELNVNALLLGDSALYLCASSLETSYEQYFGPGTRLTVT.

This clonotype was detected many times. CDR3 DNA sequence: TGTGCCAGCAGCTTAGGAGAATACAATGAGCAGTTCTTC. Its translation: CASSLGEYNEQFF. V gene TRBV7-8 combines with J gene TRBJ2-1, with D unclear. The CDR3 contains 13 residues. Germline assignment: CDR1 SGHVS and CDR2 FQNEAQ. V lost 1 base and J 4 bases, leaving 5 bases between the germline ends.